Presented here are 12 T cell receptor beta chains from one specimen sequenced in a study of blood T cell repertoires in COVID-19. The protocol was immunoSEQ multiplex PCR, while the TCRdb copy is restricted to in-frame clones and leaves out a portion. The sample includes over 20,000 clones, 91% of them seen just once. The sequenced sample was peripheral blood. These receptors were collected from a man between 65 and 80 years old with active COVID-19.

The chain employs TRBV4-3 and TRBJ2-5; 10 bases match TRBD1. The V segment lost 1 base and the J segment 4 bases; nucleotides outside the gene matches: 3. This CDR3 is built from 15 residues. Per the germline V gene, CDR1 is LGHNA and CDR2 is YSLEER. CDR3 sequence reads: CASSQGTGGGETQYF. The CDR3 DNA reads as TGCGCCAGCAGCCAAGGGACAGGGGGGGGAGAGACCCAGTACTTC.

The chain combines TRBV4-3 with TRBJ1-2, with D unclear. Germline CDR1 LGHNA, CDR2 YSLEER. Trimming left V 0 bases short and J 8 bases short, with 10 bases between. This CDR3 is built from 13 residues. CDR3 DNA sequence: TGCGCCAGCAGCCAAGAAGAGAGAAGAGGCTACACCTTC. It is translated as CASSQEERRGYTF.

The chain is built from TRBV4-3 and TRBJ1-1; TRBD1 aligns across 8 bases. The CDR3 is 14 amino acids. V shed 5 bases and J 6 bases; nucleotides not matched to a gene: 8. Germline values: CDR1 LGHNA, CDR2 YSLEER. The CDR3 spells CASSFGQGISEAFF. CDR3 in DNA: TGCGCCAGCAGCTTCGGACAGGGCATCTCTGAAGCTTTCTTT.

The V gene is TRBV9, the J gene TRBJ2-7; 10 nucleotides agree with TRBD1. The V gene's germline CDR1 is SGDLS and CDR2 YYNGEE. This CDR3 is 14 amino acids long. J gave up 3 bases and V 0 bases, and 0 bases lay outside the gene matches. The CDR3 sequence is CASSVGDRGYEQYF. DNA for the CDR3: TGTGCCAGCAGCGTAGGGGACAGGGGCTACGAGCAGTACTTC.

The V call is TRBV7-9, the J call TRBJ2-5; the D is unclear. Trimming cost V 5 bases and J 2 bases, with 12 bases left between them. Germline CDR1 and CDR2: SEHNR and FQNEAQ (reference sequence). The CDR3 totals 14 residues. This CDR3 reads CASSRRTIQETQYF. The CDR3 coding sequence is TGTGCCAGCAGCCGCCGTACTATACAAGAGACCCAGTACTTC. The variable domain in full, with the rest retrieved from reference TRBV7-9 and TRBJ2-5, is DTGVSQNPRHKITKRGQNVTFRCDPISEHNRLYWYRQTLGQGPEFLTYFQNEAQLEKSRLLSDRFSAERPKGSFSTLEIQRTEQGDSAMYLCASSRRTIQETQYFGPGTRLLVL.

The V call is TRBV6-1, the J call TRBJ2-7, with D tentatively TRBD2 (5 bases). The CDR3 has 16 amino acids. The germline V and J ends were trimmed by 1 base and 4 bases, with 17 bases remaining between them. Looked up from germline, CDR1 is MNHNS and CDR2 is SASEGT. The CDR3 loop is CASSEVAAEGTYEQYF. CDR3 in DNA: TGTGCCAGCAGTGAAGTTGCGGCCGAGGGTACGTACGAGCAGTACTTC.

The V gene is TRBV5-1, the J gene TRBJ1-2; 9 nucleotides match TRBD1. The germline CDR1 and CDR2 sequences are SGHRS and YFSETQ. The junction had 4 bases not matched to a gene; V was cut back by 3 bases and J by 7 bases. This CDR3 has 13 amino acids. CDR3 residues: CASSSGQGSGYTF. Written as DNA, the CDR3 is TGCGCCAGCAGCTCGGGACAGGGCTCTGGCTACACCTTC.

The chain uses TRBV4-1 and TRBJ2-7; tentatively, D is TRBD1 (6 bases). Germline V gene lookup returns CDR1 MGHRA and CDR2 YSYEKL. V lost 6 bases, J lost 0 bases, and 21 bases lay in between. The CDR3 runs to 17 residues. In nucleotides, the CDR3 is TGCGCCAGCAGACACGACGTGACAGGTACGAGCTCCTACGAGCAGTACTTC. Amino acids: CASRHDVTGTSSYEQYF.

The V call is TRBV27, the J call TRBJ2-5, with a tentative D call TRBD2 (7 bases). Germline V gives CDR1 MNHEY, CDR2 SMNVEV (reference sequence). The CDR3 runs 15 residues. The V gene lost 6 bases and the J gene lost 4 bases, with 18 bases spanning the gap. Here the CDR3 reads CASSWAGALGETQYF. The CDR3 nucleotides read TGTGCCAGCAGCTGGGCGGGGGCCTTGGGAGAGACCCAGTACTTC.

The genes are TRBV18 and TRBJ2-1, with D perhaps matching TRBD1 (5 bases). CDR1 KGHSH and CDR2 LQKENI come from the germline V gene. V gave up 0 bases and J gave up 3 bases, with 12 bases separating them. The CDR3 is 16 residues long. The CDR3 sequence is CASSPPQGRNYNEQFF. DNA of the CDR3: TGTGCCAGCTCACCACCTCAGGGTCGCAACTACAATGAGCAGTTCTTC. Filled out from reference TRBV18 and TRBJ2-1, the complete variable domain reads NAGVMQNPRHLVRRRGQEARLRCSPMKGHSHVYWYRQLPEEGLKFMVYLQKENIIDESGMPKERFSAEFPKEGPSILRIQQVVRGDSAAYFCASSPPQGRNYNEQFFGPGTRLTVL.

The V call is TRBV15, the J call TRBJ1-6; 7 bases agree with TRBD1. Germline CDR1 LNHNV, CDR2 YYDKDF (reference sequence). V lost 3 bases and J lost 8; bases outside the gene matches: 4. The CDR3 extends over 14 amino acids. CDR3 sequence (DNA): TGTGCCACCAGCAGGACAGGGCTGGATTCACCCCTCCACTTT. Residues: CATSRTGLDSPLHF.

This chain links TRBV4-1 with TRBJ2-5, with 7 bases matching TRBD1. In germline, CDR1 is MGHRA, CDR2 YSYEKL. The trim removed 2 bases at V and 2 bases at J, leaving 5 bases unmatched. This CDR3 has 15 residues. CDR3 residues: CASSQTRTGQETQYF. CDR3 DNA sequence: TGCGCCAGCAGCCAAACCAGGACAGGACAAGAGACCCAGTACTTC.